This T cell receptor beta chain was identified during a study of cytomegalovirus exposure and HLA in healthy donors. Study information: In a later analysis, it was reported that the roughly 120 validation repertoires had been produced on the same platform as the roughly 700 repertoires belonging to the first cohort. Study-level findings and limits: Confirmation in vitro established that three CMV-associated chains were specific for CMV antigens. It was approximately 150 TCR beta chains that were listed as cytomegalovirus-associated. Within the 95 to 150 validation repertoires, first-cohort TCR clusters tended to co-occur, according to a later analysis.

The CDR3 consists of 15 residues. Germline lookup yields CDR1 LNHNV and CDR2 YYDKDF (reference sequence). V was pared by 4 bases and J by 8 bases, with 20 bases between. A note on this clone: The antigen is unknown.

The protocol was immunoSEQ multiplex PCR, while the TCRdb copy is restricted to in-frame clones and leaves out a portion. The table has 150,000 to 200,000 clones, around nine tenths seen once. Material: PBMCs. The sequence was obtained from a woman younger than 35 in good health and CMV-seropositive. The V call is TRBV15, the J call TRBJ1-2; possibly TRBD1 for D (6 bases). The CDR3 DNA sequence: TGTGCCACCAGCACCGCTGGAGAGGGGGGAGGGGGCTACACCTTC. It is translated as CATSTAGEGGGGYTF.